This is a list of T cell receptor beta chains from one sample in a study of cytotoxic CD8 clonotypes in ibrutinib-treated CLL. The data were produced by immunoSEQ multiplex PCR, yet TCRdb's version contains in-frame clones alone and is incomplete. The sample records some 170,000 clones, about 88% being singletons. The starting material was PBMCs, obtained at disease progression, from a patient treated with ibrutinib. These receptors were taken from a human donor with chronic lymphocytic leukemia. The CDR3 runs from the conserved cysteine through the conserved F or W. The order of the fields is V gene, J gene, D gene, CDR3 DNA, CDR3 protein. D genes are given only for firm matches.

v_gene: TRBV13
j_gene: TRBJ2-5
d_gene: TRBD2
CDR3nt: TGTGCCAGCAGCTTAAGCGGGAGGGCTCATGTGACCCAGTACTTC
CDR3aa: CASSLSGRAHVTQYF

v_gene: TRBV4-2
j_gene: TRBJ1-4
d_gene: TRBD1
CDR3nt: TGTGCCAGCAGCCACCCGGACAGGGAGGGTGAAAAACTGTTTTTT
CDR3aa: CASSHPDREGEKLFF

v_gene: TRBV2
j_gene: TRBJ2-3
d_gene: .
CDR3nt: TGTGCCAGCAGTGAGACGTCAGATACGCAGTATTTT
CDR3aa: CASSETSDTQYF

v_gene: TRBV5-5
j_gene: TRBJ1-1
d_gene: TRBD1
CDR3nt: TGTGCCAGCAGGCGAGGGACAGGGGGGACCTCGGGCACTGAAGCTTTCTTT
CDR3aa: CASRRGTGGTSGTEAFF

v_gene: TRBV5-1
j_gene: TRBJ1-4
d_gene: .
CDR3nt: TGCGCCAGCAGCTTGATGGGAAGCCAACTCACTAATGAAAAACTGTTTTTT
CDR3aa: CASSLMGSQLTNEKLFF

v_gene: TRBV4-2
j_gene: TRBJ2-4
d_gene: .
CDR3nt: TGTGCCAGCAGCCAAGATGCAGGGGATAGGGGCATTCAGTACTTC
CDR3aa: CASSQDAGDRGIQYF

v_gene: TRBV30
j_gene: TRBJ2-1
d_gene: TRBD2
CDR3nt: TGTGCCTGGAGTGGTGGTCTAGCGGGAGGGAATGAGCAGTTCTTC
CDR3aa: CAWSGGLAGGNEQFF

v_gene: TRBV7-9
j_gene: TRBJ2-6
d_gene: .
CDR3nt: TGTGCCATTCGAGATCTCGACCGTGCTGGGGCCAACGTCCTGACTTTC
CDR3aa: CAIRDLDRAGANVLTF

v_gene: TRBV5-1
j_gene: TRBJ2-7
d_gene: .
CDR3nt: TGCGCCAGCAGCTTTGCGTTTTCACAGGGCGGCGAGCAGTACTTC
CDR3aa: CASSFAFSQGGEQYF

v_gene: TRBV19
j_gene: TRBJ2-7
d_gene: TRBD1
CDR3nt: TGTGCCAGTAGTGACGGGACAGGAAGGGGCTATCAGCAGTACTTC
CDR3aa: CASSDGTGRGYQQYF